A single sample gave rise to the 28 T cell receptor beta chains below, sequenced in a study of CD8+ T cells in alopecia areata. RNA, once extracted, was reverse transcribed into cDNA for use as the sequencing template. The repertoire was sequenced with immunoSEQ multiplex PCR; TCRdb's copy has only in-frame clones and lacks some. Found here are around 270,000 clones, 55% to 70% of them singletons; the top ten hold around 1.7%. Treatment noted: oral pan-JAK inhibitor, 5-10 mg twice daily. The sample consisted of CD4+ T cells sorted from blood, taken at week 24, from a patient treated with tofacitinib. These receptors came from a human donor with alopecia areata.

J is TRBJ1-2 and V is TRBV7-2, with a possible D match to TRBD1 (5 bases). CDR1 is SGHTA and CDR2 is FQGNSA in the germline V gene. V was pared by 2 bases and J by 3 bases, with 7 bases between. CDR3 length: 13 residues. Written as DNA, the CDR3 is TGTGCCAGCAGCTTACAGGGTTACTATGGCTACACCTTC. This encodes CASSLQGYYGYTF.

The chain uses TRBV2 and TRBJ1-6; tentatively, D is TRBD1 (6 bases). CDR3 length: 14 residues. The germline CDR1 and CDR2 sequences are SNHLY and FYNNEI. Trimming left V 6 bases short and J 14 bases short, with 20 bases between. The CDR3 DNA is TGTGCCAGCAGGAACGGACAGAGCAGCGGGGCCCTCCACTTT. Translation: CASRNGQSSGALHF.

The chain joins TRBV7-3 to TRBJ2-3; 8 bases are a match to TRBD2. With V trimmed by 5 bases and J by 1 base, 8 bases remained unmatched. Germline V gives CDR1 SGHTA, CDR2 FQGTGA. The CDR3 contains 16 residues. The CDR3 DNA follows: TGTGCCAGCAGCCCCGTCGGGGGGGTGGGCACAGATACGCAGTATTTT. It encodes CASSPVGGVGTDTQYF.

This chain links TRBV7-2 with TRBJ1-6, with TRBD1 as a possible D gene (5 bases). V was shortened by 6 bases and J by 8 bases, with 14 bases between the two germline ends. The CDR3 consists of 14 residues. Germline lookup yields CDR1 SGHTA and CDR2 FQGNSA. The CDR3 bases are TGTGCCAGCAGTCTCAGGGTGTTGGATTCACCCCTCCACTTT. It is translated as CASSLRVLDSPLHF.

V is TRBV15 and J is TRBJ2-2; unclear D gene. Germline CDR1 is LNHNV and CDR2 is YYDKDF (reference sequence). The V and J ends lost 8 bases and 3 bases respectively, with 7 bases between them. The CDR3 spans 12 residues. CDR3 DNA: TGTGCCACCCAATTAGACACCGGGGAGCTGTTTTTT. Amino acid sequence: CATQLDTGELFF.

The genes are TRBV19 and TRBJ2-3; the match to TRBD2 covers 14 bases. The CDR3 is 17 amino acids. Germline CDR1 LNHDA, CDR2 SQIVND (reference sequence). V trimming: 5 bases; J trimming: 0 bases; junction bases outside the gene matches: 4. The CDR3 here is CASSRTSGGPSTDTQYF. CDR3 bases: TGTGCCAGTAGTCGGACTAGCGGGGGGCCAAGCACAGATACGCAGTATTTT.

The V call is TRBV6-5, the J call TRBJ2-7, with D possibly being TRBD1 or TRBD2 (7 bases each). The ends were cut back, 2 bases at V and 1 base at J, with 15 bases in the middle. The CDR3 extends over 16 amino acids. The germline V gene encodes CDR1 MNHEY and CDR2 SVGAGI. The CDR3 loop reads CASSYRGRGGSYEQYF. In DNA, the CDR3 is TGTGCCAGCAGTTACAGGGGCAGGGGGGGATCCTACGAGCAGTACTTC.

Points on this clone: Different DNA sequences within this sample yield the same CDR3. The chain joins TRBV30 to TRBJ1-4; D is unclear. Germline CDR1 GTSNPN, CDR2 SVGIG (reference sequence). The CDR3 consists of 10 residues. The CDR3 DNA reads TGTGCTTGGGGTAGAGAAAAACTGTTTTTT. Protein: CAWGREKLFF.

This clone was seen a handful of times. This chain joins TRBV28 and TRBJ2-7, with 7 bases aligning to TRBD1. With 5 bases clipped from V and 7 bases from J, the junction kept 8 bases outside the gene matches. The CDR3 has 13 amino acids. Germline V lookup: CDR1 MDHEN, CDR2 SYDVKM. CDR3 amino acids: CASSLQGSREQYF. CDR3 nucleotides: TGTGCCAGCAGTCTACAGGGGTCTAGGGAGCAGTACTTC.

The V call is TRBV20-1, the J call TRBJ1-2, with 7 bases fitting TRBD1. Germline CDR1 reads DFQATT; CDR2 reads SNEGSKA (reference sequence). The CDR3 totals 11 residues. Unmatched junction bases numbered 1, after V lost 6 bases and J lost 3 bases. The DNA of the CDR3 is TGCAGTGCGCAGGGGGACTATGGCTACACCTTC. It specifies CSAQGDYGYTF.

V is TRBV29-1 and J is TRBJ2-7, with D perhaps TRBD2 (6 bases). V was pared by 4 bases and J by 2 bases, with 12 bases between. The CDR3 has 13 residues. Germline V CDR1 and CDR2: SQVTM, ANQGSEA. The CDR3 coding sequence is TGCAGCGTTGTACTAGCCCTTACCTACGAGCAGTACTTC. This encodes CSVVLALTYEQYF.

This chain connects TRBV25-1 to TRBJ2-5, with D hard to call. Germline V gene data show CDR1 as MGHDK and CDR2 as SYGVNS. This CDR3 has 15 amino acids. V lost 1 base, J lost 2 bases, and 11 bases lay in between. CDR3 in DNA: TGTGCCAGCAGTGAATCGAACATAGGTCAAGAGACCCAGTACTTC. Its translation: CASSESNIGQETQYF.

The chain combines TRBV15 with TRBJ1-4, with 8 positions matching TRBD1. V was pared by 0 bases and J by 6 bases, with 3 bases of the junction left unmatched. Germline CDR1 LNHNV, CDR2 YYDKDF (reference sequence). The length of the CDR3 is 15 residues. The CDR3 spells CATSRDGTGDEKLFF. As DNA, the CDR3 is TGTGCCACCAGCAGAGACGGGACAGGCGATGAAAAACTGTTTTTT.

This clone was seen only once. The chain recombines TRBV28 with TRBJ1-1; 10 nucleotides align to TRBD1. The CDR3 is made up of 13 amino acids. CDR1 is MDHEN, CDR2 SYDVKM, per germline. With V trimmed by 6 bases and J by 11 bases, 9 bases remained unmatched. CDR3 sequence (DNA): TGTGCCAGCAGCCGGACAGGGGGTTTTGAGGCTTTCTTT. As protein: CASSRTGGFEAFF. Using reference TRBV28 and TRBJ1-1 for the parts outside the CDR3, the full variable domain is DVKVTQSSRYLVKRTGEKVFLECVQDMDHENMFWYRQDPGLGLRLIYFSYDVKMKEKGDIPEGYSVSREKKERFSLILESASTNQTSMYLCASSRTGGFEAFFGQGTRLTVV.

The chain couples TRBV6-5 to TRBJ2-5; 10 nucleotides line up with TRBD1. CDR1 is MNHEY, CDR2 SVGAGI, per germline. With V trimmed by 6 bases and J by 7 bases, 5 bases remained unmatched. The CDR3 covers 13 residues. The CDR3, as DNA: TGTGCCAGCAGGACAGGGGGCGTCGGGACCCAGTACTTC. This encodes CASRTGGVGTQYF.

V and J are TRBV5-1 and TRBJ2-3, with D possibly TRBD2 on 5 matching bases. From germline, CDR1 is SGHRS and CDR2 YFSETQ. The ends were cut back, 4 bases at V and 4 bases at J, with 16 bases in the middle. There are 15 residues in the CDR3. CDR3 nucleotides: TGCGCCAGCAGCACCGCCGGCCTAGCCGCAGATACGCAGTATTTT. This encodes CASSTAGLAADTQYF.

This chain uses TRBV4-1 with TRBJ2-4; D is perhaps TRBD1 (6 bases). Germline CDR1 is MGHRA and CDR2 is YSYEKL. This CDR3 spans 14 amino acids. Deletions cut 0 bases from V and 8 bases from J, with 11 bases between. The DNA for the CDR3 is TGCGCCAGCAGCCAAGACCACAGGGTTGACATTCAGTACTTC. This translates into CASSQDHRVDIQYF.

This clone has only a few counts. The chain is built from TRBV7-9 and TRBJ2-3; D uncertain. This CDR3 has 12 residues. Trimming left V 7 bases short and J 4 bases short, with 9 bases between. Germline lookup yields CDR1 SEHNR and CDR2 FQNEAQ (reference sequence). The CDR3 protein is CASNPMADTQYF. CDR3 bases: TGTGCCAGCAACCCAATGGCAGATACGCAGTATTTT.

The chain carries TRBV6-5 and TRBJ1-1; 7 positions match TRBD1. Germline loops: CDR1 MNHEY, CDR2 SVGAGI. The CDR3 has 14 amino acids. V trimming: 5 bases; J trimming: 4 bases; junction bases outside the gene matches: 7. Here the CDR3 reads CASSPMAGGTEAFF. For the CDR3, the DNA is TGTGCCAGCAGTCCCATGGCAGGGGGCACTGAAGCTTTCTTT.

This clone was observed a handful of times. Mismatch with germline at one junction end may stem from a read error. This chain connects TRBV2 to TRBJ2-7, with D hard to call. Germline values: CDR1 SNHLY, CDR2 FYNNEI. This CDR3 is built from 11 residues. This CDR3 reads CASSVGGRLWF. CDR3 coding DNA: TGTGCCAGCAGTGTAGGTGGACGCCTTTGGTTC.

The chain employs TRBV28 and TRBJ2-7; possibly TRBD2 for D (6 bases). V was clipped by 10 bases and J by 5 bases, with 15 bases between them. CDR3 size: 12 residues. CDR1 and CDR2 (germline): MDHEN, SYDVKM. The CDR3 nucleotides read TGTGCCACCCTAGGAGGGCTCAACGAGCAGTACTTC. Translation: CATLGGLNEQYF.

V is TRBV19 and J is TRBJ1-5; perhaps TRBD1 as D (5 bases). The CDR3 is 14 amino acids. Germline loops: CDR1 LNHDA, CDR2 SQIVND (reference sequence). Trimming took off 9 bases at V and 2 bases at J, with 14 bases between the two ends. The DNA of the CDR3 is TGTGCCAGCCTCACCCCGGGGGGCAATCAGCCCCAGCATTTT. The encoded protein is CASLTPGGNQPQHF.

The chain employs TRBV2 and TRBJ2-2; tentative D call: TRBD1 (6 bases). The CDR3 covers 14 residues. The ends were cut back, 7 bases at V and 1 base at J, with 10 bases in the middle. The germline V gene has CDR1 SNHLY and CDR2 FYNNEI. The CDR3, as DNA: TGTGCCAGCACTCAGGACAGGAACACCGGGGAGCTGTTTTTT. This codes for CASTQDRNTGELFF.

This clone is a singleton in its sample. The rearrangement joins TRBV7-9 to TRBJ1-1; no reliable D call. The germline V gene has CDR1 SEHNR and CDR2 FQNEAQ (reference sequence). Trimming cost V 4 bases and J 4 bases, with 10 bases left between them. The CDR3 loop spans 13 amino acids. CDR3 amino acids: CASSSFGPTEAFF. Here the CDR3 DNA reads TGTGCCAGCAGCTCTTTTGGGCCCACTGAAGCTTTCTTT.

This clone came up a few times. The V gene is TRBV5-1, the J gene TRBJ2-7; 9 bases fit TRBD1. The V and J ends lost 4 bases and 5 bases, in that order; junction bases with no gene match: 1. Germline V gene data show CDR1 as SGHRS and CDR2 as YFSETQ. The CDR3 sequence is 12 residues long. The CDR3 DNA follows: TGCGCCAGCAGCAGGGACAGGGACGAGCAGTACTTC. It codes for CASSRDRDEQYF.

Only one count was recorded for this clone. The V and J genes are TRBV6-6 and TRBJ1-2, with 7 bases fitting TRBD1. The trim removed 2 bases at V and 7 bases at J, leaving 4 bases unmatched. The CDR3 length is 13 residues. The germline CDR1 and CDR2 sequences are MNHNY and SVGAGI (reference sequence). Here the CDR3 DNA reads TGTGCCAGCAGTTACGACAGGGCGGGTGGCTACACCTTC. Encoded protein: CASSYDRAGGYTF.

This clone was found a few times. The chain has TRBV28 and TRBJ2-3, with TRBD2 matching over 8 bases. The CDR3 loop spans 18 amino acids. Looked up from germline, CDR1 is MDHEN and CDR2 is SYDVKM. V was pared by 5 bases and J by 4 bases, with 17 bases of the junction left unmatched. In nucleotides, the CDR3 is TGTGCCAGCAGTACCCAAACCCGAGCGGGGGCTAGGGCAGATACGCAGTATTTT. It is translated as CASSTQTRAGARADTQYF.

V usage is TRBV5-1 and J usage is TRBJ2-3; D remains ambiguous. The CDR3 extends over 16 amino acids. Between the trimmed V and J ends, which lost 0 bases and 2 bases, there was a span of 13 bases. Germline V CDR1 and CDR2: SGHRS, YFSETQ. DNA of the CDR3: TGCGCCAGCAGCTTGGGCAGGATCGGTTTCACAGATACGCAGTATTTT. This translates into CASSLGRIGFTDTQYF.